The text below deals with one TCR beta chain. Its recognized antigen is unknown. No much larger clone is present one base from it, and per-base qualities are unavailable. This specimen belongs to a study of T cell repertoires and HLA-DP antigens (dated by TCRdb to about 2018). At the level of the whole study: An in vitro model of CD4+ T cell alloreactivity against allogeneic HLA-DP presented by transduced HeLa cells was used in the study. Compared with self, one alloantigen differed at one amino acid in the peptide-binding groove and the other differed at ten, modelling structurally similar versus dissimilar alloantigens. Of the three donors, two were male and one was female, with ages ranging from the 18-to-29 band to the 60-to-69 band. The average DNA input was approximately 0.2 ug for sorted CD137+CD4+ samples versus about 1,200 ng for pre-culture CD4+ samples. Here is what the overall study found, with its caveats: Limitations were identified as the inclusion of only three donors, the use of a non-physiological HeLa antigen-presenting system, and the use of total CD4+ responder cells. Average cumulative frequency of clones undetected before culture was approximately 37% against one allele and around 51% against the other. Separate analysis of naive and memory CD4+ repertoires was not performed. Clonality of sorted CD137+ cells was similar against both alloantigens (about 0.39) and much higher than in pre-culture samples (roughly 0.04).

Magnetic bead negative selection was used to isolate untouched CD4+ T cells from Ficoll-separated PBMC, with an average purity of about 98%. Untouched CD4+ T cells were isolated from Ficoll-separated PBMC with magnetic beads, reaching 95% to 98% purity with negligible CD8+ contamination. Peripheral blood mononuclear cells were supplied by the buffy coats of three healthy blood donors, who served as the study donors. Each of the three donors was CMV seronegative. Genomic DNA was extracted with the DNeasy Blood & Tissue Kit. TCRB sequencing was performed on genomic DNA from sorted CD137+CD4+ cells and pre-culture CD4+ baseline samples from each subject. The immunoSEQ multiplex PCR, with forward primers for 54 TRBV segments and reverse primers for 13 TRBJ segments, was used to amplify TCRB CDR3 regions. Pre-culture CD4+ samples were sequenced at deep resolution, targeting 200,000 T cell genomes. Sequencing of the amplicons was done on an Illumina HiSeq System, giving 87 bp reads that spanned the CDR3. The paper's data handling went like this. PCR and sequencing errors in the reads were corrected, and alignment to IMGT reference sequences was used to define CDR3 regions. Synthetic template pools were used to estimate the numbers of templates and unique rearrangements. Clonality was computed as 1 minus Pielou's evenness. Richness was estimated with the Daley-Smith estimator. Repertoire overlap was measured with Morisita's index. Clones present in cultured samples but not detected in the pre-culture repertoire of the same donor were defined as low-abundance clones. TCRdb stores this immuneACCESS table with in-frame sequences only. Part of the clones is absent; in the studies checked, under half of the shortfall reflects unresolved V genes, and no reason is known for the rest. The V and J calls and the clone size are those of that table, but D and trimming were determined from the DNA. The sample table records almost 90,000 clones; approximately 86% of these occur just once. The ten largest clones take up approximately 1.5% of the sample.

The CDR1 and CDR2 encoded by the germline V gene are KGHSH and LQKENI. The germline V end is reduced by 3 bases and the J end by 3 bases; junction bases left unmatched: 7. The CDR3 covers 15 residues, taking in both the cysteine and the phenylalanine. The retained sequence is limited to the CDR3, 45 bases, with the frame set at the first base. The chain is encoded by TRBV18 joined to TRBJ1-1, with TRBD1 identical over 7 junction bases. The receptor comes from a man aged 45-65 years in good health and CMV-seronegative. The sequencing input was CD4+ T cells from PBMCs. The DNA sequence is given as TGTGCCAGCTCACCCACCAGGGGGACTGACACTGAAGCTTTCTTT. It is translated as CASSPTRGTDTEAFF.